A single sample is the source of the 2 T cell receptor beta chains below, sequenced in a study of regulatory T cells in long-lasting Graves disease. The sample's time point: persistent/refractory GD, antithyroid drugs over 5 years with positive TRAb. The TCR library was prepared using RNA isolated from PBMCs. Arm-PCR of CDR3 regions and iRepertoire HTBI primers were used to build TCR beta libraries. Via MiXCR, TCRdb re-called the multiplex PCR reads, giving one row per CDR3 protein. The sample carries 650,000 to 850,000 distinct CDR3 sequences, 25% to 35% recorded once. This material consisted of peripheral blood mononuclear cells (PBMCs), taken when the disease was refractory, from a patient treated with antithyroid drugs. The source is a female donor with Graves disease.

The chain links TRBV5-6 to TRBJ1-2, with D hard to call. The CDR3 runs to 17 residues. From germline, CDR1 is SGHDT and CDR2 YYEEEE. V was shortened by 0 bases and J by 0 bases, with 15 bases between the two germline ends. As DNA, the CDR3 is TGTGCCAGCAGCTTGGGGCCCCTGGAGGTGGCTAACTATGGCTACACCTTC. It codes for CASSLGPLEVANYGYTF.

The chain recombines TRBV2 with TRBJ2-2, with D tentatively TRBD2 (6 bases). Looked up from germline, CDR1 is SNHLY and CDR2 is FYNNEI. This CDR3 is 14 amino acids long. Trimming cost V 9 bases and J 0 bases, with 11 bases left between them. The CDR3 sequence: CARASDPNTGELFF. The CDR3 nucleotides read TGTGCCAGAGCTAGCGACCCGAACACCGGGGAGCTGTTTTTT. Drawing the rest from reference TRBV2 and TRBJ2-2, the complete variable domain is EPEVTQTPSHQVTQMGQEVILRCVPISNHLYFYWYRQILGQKVEFLVSFYNNEISEKSEIFDDQFSVERPDGSNFTLKIRSTKLEDSAMYFCARASDPNTGELFFGEGSRLTVL.